Presented here are 28 T cell receptor beta chains from one specimen sequenced in a study of T cell repertoires in cytomegalovirus infection. TCRdb reprocessed the reads via MiXCR and lists one record per CDR3 protein. The table lists fewer than 1,000,000 distinct CDR3 sequences, approximately 31% of them singletons. These TCRs are of unknown antigen specificity. The sample was cultured CD8+ T cells from PBMCs, taken from culture after CMV antigen stimulation. Receptors originate from a human donor in good health (CMV status not recorded). Some clones in this sample may be carry-over from other donors' samples.

Comments on this clonotype: Because the CDR3 is missing its conserved closing phenylalanine or tryptophan, this is likely a read error. The chain uses TRBV7-8 and TRBJ2-3, with 12 bases matching TRBD2. Per germline, CDR1 SGHVS and CDR2 FQNEAQ. The CDR3 is made up of 17 amino acids. V was clipped by 4 bases and J by 6 bases; unmatched bases: 11. The CDR3 nucleotides read TGTGCCAGCAGCTGCCCTCTAGCGGGGGGGCCGACGGATACGCAGTATGTT. Its protein product is CASSCPLAGGPTDTQYV.

The CDR3 loop reads CSVGTFNTEAFF. The CDR3 coding sequence is TGCAGCGTCGGGACATTCAACACTGAAGCTTTCTTT. The rearrangement uses TRBV29-1 and TRBJ1-1; a weak D match, TRBD1 (6 bases). The CDR3 length is 12 residues. The V end lost 6 bases, the J end lost 2 bases, and 10 bases lay between the germline ends. CDR1 is SQVTM and CDR2 is ANQGSEA in the germline V gene.

Only a few counts were recorded for this clonotype. The chain joins TRBV6-1 to TRBJ1-1; D unresolved. The germline CDR1 and CDR2 sequences are MNHNS and SASEGT. The CDR3 runs to 14 residues. Trimming shortened V by 8 bases and J by 1 base, and 14 bases separated the two germline ends. This CDR3 reads CASSRVDANTEAFF. CDR3 coding DNA: TGTGCCAGCTCTCGGGTTGATGCGAACACTGAAGCTTTCTTT.

This chain links TRBV29-1 with TRBJ2-1, with TRBD1 matching over 8 bases. This CDR3 has 15 residues. Looked up from germline, CDR1 is SQVTM and CDR2 is ANQGSEA. Unmatched junction bases numbered 9, after V lost 7 bases and J lost 1 base. CDR3 amino acids: CSAPIGQGSYNEQFF. DNA for the CDR3: TGCAGCGCCCCGATCGGACAGGGATCCTACAATGAGCAGTTCTTC.

This clonotype was picked up a small number of times. This chain connects TRBV28 to TRBJ1-6; possible D gene TRBD1, 5 bases. Germline V gene lookup returns CDR1 MDHEN and CDR2 SYDVKM. The CDR3 is 16 residues long. With 5 bases removed from V and 9 bases from J, the gap between germline ends came to 20 bases. CDR3 amino acids: CASSLPVGGESSPLHF. The CDR3 nucleotides read TGTGCCAGCAGTCTACCTGTTGGGGGGGAAAGTTCACCCCTCCACTTT.

In this sample, this clonotype turned up many times. The J gene is TRBJ2-1, the V gene TRBV7-2, with 8 bases that match TRBD2. This CDR3 comprises 16 residues. Germline V gene lookup returns CDR1 SGHTA and CDR2 FQGNSA. The V and J ends lost 5 bases and 1 base, in that order; junction bases with no gene match: 7. CDR3 sequence: CASSGDLAGSYNEQFF. The CDR3 DNA is TGTGCCAGCAGCGGGGATTTAGCGGGGTCCTACAATGAGCAGTTCTTC.

This clonotype was counted only a few times. This rearrangement joins TRBV12-3 or TRBV12-4 to TRBJ1-1; 7 nucleotides match TRBD1. CDR3 size: 14 residues. Losses at the gene ends were 4 bases for V and 6 bases for J; bases not matched to a gene: 8. The CDR3: CASSSHPGQSEAFF. The CDR3 DNA sequence: TGTGCCAGCAGTTCGCACCCGGGACAGTCTGAAGCTTTCTTT.

In its sample, this clonotype was seen a few times. In DNA form, the CDR3 reads TGTGCCAGCAGTCCTACTAGCGGGGCGACCTACAATGAGCAGTTCTTC. Its translation: CASSPTSGATYNEQFF. The V gene is TRBV6-6, the J gene TRBJ2-1, with 10 bases identical to TRBD2. The CDR3 covers 16 residues. Germline CDR1 reads MNHNY; CDR2 reads SVGAGI (reference sequence). Trimming at V came to 5 bases and at J to 2 bases, leaving 6 bases not matched to a gene.

In its sample, this clonotype was seen many times. The genes are TRBV2 and TRBJ2-5; D not resolved. With 4 bases removed from V and 1 base from J, the gap between germline ends came to 10 bases. This CDR3 contains 14 residues. Germline V gene data show CDR1 as SNHLY and CDR2 as FYNNEI. The CDR3 DNA reads TGTGCCAGCAGTGCGATTCGGCTCCAAGAGACCCAGTACTTC. This sequence encodes CASSAIRLQETQYF. The variable domain in full, completed from reference TRBV2 and TRBJ2-5, reads EPEVTQTPSHQVTQMGQEVILRCVPISNHLYFYWYRQILGQKVEFLVSFYNNEISEKSEIFDDQFSVERPDGSNFTLKIRSTKLEDSAMYFCASSAIRLQETQYFGPGTRLLVL.

This clonotype came up many times. V is TRBV7-3 and J is TRBJ2-3; 10 nucleotides match TRBD2. Germline V lookup: CDR1 SGHTA, CDR2 FQGTGA. The V gene end was trimmed by 5 bases and the J gene end by 4 bases; junction bases not matched to a gene: 9. The CDR3 loop spans 16 amino acids. CDR3 nucleotides: TGTGCCAGCAGCAGCACTAGCGGGGCGGATCCAGATACGCAGTATTTT. Translated, it gives CASSSTSGADPDTQYF.

V and J are TRBV12-3 or TRBV12-4 and TRBJ2-2; 8 nucleotides match TRBD1. V dropped 6 bases and J dropped 0; count of bases not matched to a gene: 6. CDR3 length: 16 residues. The DNA of the CDR3 is TGTGCCAGCAGAACCGGGACAGGACCGAACACCGGGGAGCTGTTTTTT. Its translation is CASRTGTGPNTGELFF.

About this clonotype itself: A much larger clone differs by one base, so this may be a read error. The conserved closing phenylalanine or tryptophan is absent in this CDR3, likely reflecting a read error. The J gene is TRBJ2-5, the V gene TRBV6-5, with 16 bases identical to TRBD2. The CDR3 loop spans 17 amino acids. Trimming at V came to 6 bases and at J to 4 bases, leaving 8 bases not matched to a gene. CDR1 is MNHEY, CDR2 SVGAGI, per germline. CDR3 nucleotide sequence: TGTGCCAGCAGCCAGGGACTAGCGGGGGGGGGGCTAGAGACCCAGTACTCC. Translation gives CASSQGLAGGGLETQYS.

The genes are TRBV20-1 and TRBJ2-1, with D unclear. The CDR3 is 16 amino acids. The V end lost 5 bases, the J end lost 4 bases, and 21 bases lay between the germline ends. The germline gives CDR1 DFQATT, CDR2 SNEGSKA (reference sequence). CDR3 coding DNA: TGCAGTGCTCCCCGTGGCTCACAAAGCGCGTACAATGAGCAGTTCTTC. Translation gives CSAPRGSQSAYNEQFF.

This rearrangement joins TRBV6-6 to TRBJ2-7, with no clear D. Germline assignment: CDR1 MNHNY and CDR2 SVGAGI (reference sequence). The CDR3 sequence is 13 residues long. Between the trimmed V and J ends, which lost 2 bases and 4 bases, there was a span of 9 bases. The CDR3 reads CASSYTPSYEQYV. In nucleotides, the CDR3 is TGTGCCAGCAGTTACACACCATCTTACGAGCAGTACGTC.

The rearrangement uses TRBV18 and TRBJ2-1; 8 bases match TRBD2. Germline-derived CDR1 and CDR2 are KGHSH and LQKENI. The CDR3 contains 17 residues. V lost 3 bases to trimming and J lost 0 bases; unmatched junction nucleotides: 7. The DNA of the CDR3 is TGTGCCAGCTCACCCTTTCTCGGGGGGGACTCCTACAATGAGCAGTTCTTC. The encoded protein is CASSPFLGGDSYNEQFF.

Only one count was recorded for this clonotype. The rearrangement joins TRBV7-8 to TRBJ2-7, with D possibly being TRBD1 (5 bases). Trimming stripped 10 bases from V and 3 bases from J, with 22 bases between. The CDR3 is 15 residues long. Germline values: CDR1 SGHVS, CDR2 FQNEAQ. Here the CDR3 reads CANNPRTPLDYEQYF. CDR3 nucleotide sequence: TGTGCCAACAACCCCCGGACACCTTTAGACTACGAGCAGTACTTC. Together with reference TRBV7-8 and TRBJ2-7, the CDR3 gives the full variable domain: GAGVSQSPRYKVAKRGQDVALRCDPISGHVSLFWYQQALGQGPEFLTYFQNEAQLDKSGLPSDRFFAERPEGSVSTLKIQRTQQEDSAVYLCANNPRTPLDYEQYFGPGTRLTVT.

The chain carries TRBV24-1 and TRBJ2-5; D perhaps matches TRBD1 (6 bases). V was shortened by 6 bases and J by 5 bases, with 12 bases between the two germline ends. The CDR3 is made up of 13 amino acids. Germline CDR1 KGHDR, CDR2 SFDVKD. This CDR3 reads CATSKGDGETQYF. DNA for the CDR3: TGTGCCACCAGTAAGGGGGACGGGGAGACCCAGTACTTC.

The rearrangement uses TRBV19 and TRBJ1-2; D is unresolved. V was shortened by 5 bases and J by 10 bases, with 20 bases between the two germline ends. The germline gives CDR1 LNHDA, CDR2 SQIVND (reference sequence). The CDR3 runs to 14 residues. The CDR3 coding sequence is TGTGCCAGTAGTGCGTTCGACGTCTTAAGCGCCTACACCTTC. Amino acids: CASSAFDVLSAYTF. The variable domain in full, completed from reference TRBV19 and TRBJ1-2, reads DGGITQSPKYLFRKEGQNVTLSCEQNLNHDAMYWYRQDPGQGLRLIYYSQIVNDFQKGDIAEGYSVSREKKESFPLTVTSAQKNPTAFYLCASSAFDVLSAYTFGSGTRLTVV.

Concerning this clonotype itself: A much larger clone lies one base from this, so it may be a read error. The V and J genes are TRBV28 and TRBJ1-4; 7 bases align to TRBD1. CDR1 is MDHEN, CDR2 SYDVKM, per germline. The J segment lost 0 bases and the V segment lost 7 bases, leaving 5 bases of the junction unmatched. This CDR3 is built from 15 residues. CDR3 protein: CASTRGQTTNEKLFF. CDR3 bases: TGTGCCAGCACCCGGGGACAGACAACTAATGAAAAACTGTTTTTT.

V gene TRBV7-9 combines with J gene TRBJ2-1; 12 bases fit TRBD1. Trimming took 5 bases from V and 7 from J; bases not matched to a gene: 6. CDR1 SEHNR and CDR2 FQNEAQ come from the germline V gene (reference sequence). The CDR3 runs 15 residues. CDR3 sequence (DNA): TGTGCCAGCAGCAACCTGGGACAGGGGGCGAATGAGCAGTTCTTC. This encodes CASSNLGQGANEQFF.

This chain joins TRBV5-1 and TRBJ2-3, with D hard to call. The CDR3 is 13 residues long. Trimming stripped 5 bases from V and 4 bases from J, with 11 bases between. Germline assignment: CDR1 SGHRS and CDR2 YFSETQ. In DNA form, the CDR3 reads TGCGCCAGCAGAATCCTGTTGGCAGATACGCAGTATTTT. Protein product: CASRILLADTQYF.

This clonotype was counted only a few times. This chain joins TRBV6-4 and TRBJ2-3, with 11 bases fitting TRBD1. Germline V gene data show CDR1 as MRHNA and CDR2 as SNTAGT. Trimming at V came to 0 bases and at J to 4 bases, leaving 6 bases not matched to a gene. The CDR3 covers 17 residues. CDR3 sequence: CASSDSIGTGGADTQYF. Written as DNA, the CDR3 is TGTGCCAGCAGTGACTCAATCGGGACAGGGGGTGCAGATACGCAGTATTTT.

The rearrangement uses TRBV10-3 and TRBJ2-6; 7 bases map to TRBD1. The CDR3 totals 17 residues. With V trimmed by 1 base and J by 2 bases, 5 bases remained unmatched. Germline V gene lookup returns CDR1 ENHRY and CDR2 SYGVKD. The DNA of the CDR3 is TGTGCCATCAGTGAGTTACAGGGGTTCCCTGGGGCCAACGTCCTGACTTTC. Translation: CAISELQGFPGANVLTF.

Details on this clonotype: One junction end does not reproduce the germline sequence, and a read error may be involved. The J gene is TRBJ1-4, the V gene TRBV6-6; no reliable D call. This CDR3 region has 13 residues. From germline, CDR1 is MNHNY and CDR2 SVGAGI (reference sequence). The CDR3 here is CASTYSTNEKLFF. In DNA, the CDR3 is TGTGCCAGCACTTACAGCACCAATGAAAAACTGTTTTTT.

This chain links TRBV6-1 with TRBJ2-7; D remains ambiguous. CDR3 length: 14 residues. In germline, CDR1 is MNHNS, CDR2 SASEGT. The V end was cut by 5 bases, the J end by 0 bases, with 11 bases between. CDR3 sequence (DNA): TGTGCCAGCAGTTCCACGTCTATCTCCTACGAGCAGTACTTC. Translation: CASSSTSISYEQYF.

The DNA for the CDR3 is TGTGCCAGCAGTCCTTGGGACGGGGGGCCAGGCGGGGAGCTGTTTTTT. As protein: CASSPWDGGPGGELFF. This rearrangement joins TRBV2 to TRBJ2-2; D is possibly TRBD2 (7 bases). The CDR3 is made up of 16 amino acids. Germline assignment: CDR1 SNHLY and CDR2 FYNNEI. V lost 5 bases and J lost 7, with 20 bases in between.

This clonotype was observed a single time. The chain combines TRBV7-9 with TRBJ2-2; a possible D gene is TRBD1 (5 bases). This CDR3 region has 13 residues. Germline V gene lookup returns CDR1 SEHNR and CDR2 FQNEAQ (reference sequence). V lost 11 bases to trimming and J lost 9 bases, with 19 bases between them. CDR3 residues: CADSLSLTRELFF. The CDR3 DNA is TGTGCCGACAGCTTATCGCTGACGAGGGAGCTGTTTTTT.

This clonotype was counted once. V gene TRBV19 combines with J gene TRBJ1-2; perhaps TRBD1 as D (5 bases). Germline V gene data show CDR1 as LNHDA and CDR2 as SQIVND (reference sequence). V was pared by 5 bases and J by 7 bases, with 11 bases between. The CDR3 totals 12 residues. The DNA for the CDR3 is TGTGCCAGTAGTCCAGGGTATCGTGGCTACACCTTC. It is translated as CASSPGYRGYTF.